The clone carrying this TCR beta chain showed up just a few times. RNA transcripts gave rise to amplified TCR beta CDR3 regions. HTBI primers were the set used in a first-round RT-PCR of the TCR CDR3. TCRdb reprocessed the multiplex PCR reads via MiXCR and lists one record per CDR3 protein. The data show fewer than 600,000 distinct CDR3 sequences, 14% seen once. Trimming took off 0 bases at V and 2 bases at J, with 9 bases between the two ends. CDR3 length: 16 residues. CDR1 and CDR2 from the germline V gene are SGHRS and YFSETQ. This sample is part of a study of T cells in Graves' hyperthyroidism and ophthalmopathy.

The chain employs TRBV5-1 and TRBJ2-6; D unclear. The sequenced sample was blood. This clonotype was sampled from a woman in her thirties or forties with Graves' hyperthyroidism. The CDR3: CASSLEGSAGANVLTF. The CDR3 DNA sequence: TGCGCCAGCAGCTTGGAGGGAAGTGCTGGGGCCAACGTCCTGACTTTC.